This section outlines one T cell receptor (beta chain) sequence together with its context. Patients at the Seattle site were enrolled during active infection and followed longitudinally. Original analysis: From reference gene primer amplification, estimates of nucleated cell counts were derived. TCRdb's table, derived via immunoSEQ multiplex PCR, lists solely in-frame clones and lacks some. The DNA gave D and trimming, while V, J and clone size come from that table. The data show about 500,000 clones, 80% to 90% seen once. Germline CDR1 is SGHVS and CDR2 is FNYEAQ. CDR3 length: 15 residues. After removal of 3 bases from V and 2 bases from J, the junction contained 4 bases not matched to a gene. This specimen comes from a study of blood T cell repertoires in COVID-19. Study details: Samples representing acute and convalescent COVID-19 were sourced from the United States, Italy and Spain. PBMCs, B-cell-depleted T cells, or T cells provided the cDNA or gDNA that made up the material.

The chain links TRBV7-6 to TRBJ2-7; 10 bases align to TRBD2. This sequence originates from a young man with COVID-19, enrolled during active disease. Sample: peripheral blood. DNA of the CDR3: TGTGCCAGCAGCTTGCCAGCGGGGGGGACCTACGAGCAGTACTTC. Translating gives CASSLPAGGTYEQYF.